Each of the 22 T cell receptor beta chains below was sequenced from the same sample in a study of control samples from healthy donors and cancer patients. Profiled with immunoSEQ multiplex PCR; TCRdb holds only in-frame clones, not every one. The table records approximately 100,000 clones, about 90% of them present only once. Material for sequencing was blood. These receptor sequences come from a man in his thirties or forties in good health.

The chain couples TRBV28 to TRBJ1-4; D is uncertain. CDR1 is MDHEN, CDR2 SYDVKM, per germline. This CDR3 is built from 15 residues. V lost 3 bases and J 0 bases, leaving 8 bases between the germline ends. CDR3 loop: CASSLRRATNEKLFF. The CDR3 nucleotides are TGTGCCAGCAGTTTGCGCCGGGCAACTAATGAAAAACTGTTTTTT.

The rearrangement joins TRBV28 to TRBJ2-1; the D gene is possibly TRBD2 (6 bases). The V gene's germline CDR1 is MDHEN and CDR2 SYDVKM. V was trimmed by 7 bases and J by 0 bases, leaving 13 bases between them. The CDR3 runs 15 residues. CDR3 nucleotides: TGTGCCAGCACCTTAGCGGATCTCTCCTACAATGAGCAGTTCTTC. This translates into CASTLADLSYNEQFF.

The V gene is TRBV18, the J gene TRBJ1-4, with no clear D. CDR1 and CDR2 (germline): KGHSH, LQKENI. V lost 9 bases, J lost 3 bases, and 11 bases lay in between. This CDR3 is 13 amino acids long. The CDR3 sequence: CASTRAANEKLFF. For the CDR3, the DNA is TGTGCCAGTACACGGGCGGCTAATGAAAAACTGTTTTTT.

This clone appeared a few times. The V gene is TRBV11-2, the J gene TRBJ2-7; no definite D call. This CDR3 region has 15 residues. V lost 5 bases, J lost 3 bases, and 17 bases lay in between. The germline gives CDR1 SGHAT, CDR2 FQNNGV. This CDR3 reads CASSPSPTRSYEQYF. The CDR3 DNA reads TGTGCCAGCAGCCCCTCCCCGACCAGGAGCTACGAGCAGTACTTC.

The rearrangement links TRBV6-6 to TRBJ2-7; 8 bases map to TRBD2. Trimming took 7 bases from V and 4 from J; bases not matched to a gene: 9. This CDR3 spans 14 amino acids. Germline V gene data show CDR1 as MNHNY and CDR2 as SVGAGI (reference sequence). The DNA for the CDR3 is TGTGCCAGCAACTCCGAGACGGGAGGGTACGAGCAGTACTTC. It yields the protein CASNSETGGYEQYF.

The J gene is TRBJ2-6, the V gene TRBV27, with unresolved D. Germline V CDR1 and CDR2: MNHEY, SMNVEV (reference sequence). The V end lost 5 bases, the J end lost 0 bases, and 8 bases lay between the germline ends. The CDR3 covers 15 residues. CDR3 in DNA: TGTGCCAGCAGTCCTGCGAACTCTGGGGCCAACGTCCTGACTTTC. Protein sequence: CASSPANSGANVLTF.

This chain links TRBV15 with TRBJ2-7; D is possibly TRBD2 (6 bases). Germline V gene sequence: CDR1 LNHNV, CDR2 YYDKDF (reference sequence). CDR3 size: 16 residues. Trimming stripped 2 bases from V and 2 bases from J, with 16 bases between. The CDR3 nucleotides are TGTGCCACCAGCAGAACCCGGGGACTCACCACCTACGAGCAGTACTTC. Translation: CATSRTRGLTTYEQYF.

This chain connects TRBV7-9 to TRBJ2-7; D is unresolved. This CDR3 comprises 12 residues. Germline-derived CDR1 and CDR2 are SEHNR and FQNEAQ (reference sequence). V was shortened by 10 bases and J by 4 bases, with 14 bases between the two germline ends. The CDR3 here is CATENQLYEQYF. The CDR3 nucleotides read TGTGCCACCGAGAACCAATTATACGAGCAGTACTTC.

The V and J genes are TRBV28 and TRBJ2-7, with D unresolved. The CDR3 covers 11 residues. CDR1 and CDR2 (germline): MDHEN, SYDVKM. Trimming took 10 bases from V and 2 from J, leaving 9 bases between them. CDR3 amino acids: CATRATYEQYF. The CDR3 coding sequence is TGTGCCACCCGAGCCACCTACGAGCAGTACTTC.

This sequence joins TRBV3-1 (or the pseudogene TRBV3-2) and TRBJ2-2; D is undetermined. V was shortened by 3 bases and J by 8 bases, with 7 bases between the two germline ends. The CDR3 has 12 residues. CDR1 and CDR2 (germline): LGHDT, YNNKEL (reference sequence). DNA of the CDR3: TGTGCCAGCAGCCAGTCGTCTGGGGAGCTGTTTTTT. This sequence encodes CASSQSSGELFF.

V gene TRBV2 combines with J gene TRBJ1-1; D gene ambiguous. This CDR3 has 13 amino acids. Trimming removed 7 bases from V and 0 bases from J, with 9 bases in between. The germline V gene has CDR1 SNHLY and CDR2 FYNNEI. CDR3 sequence (DNA): TGTGCCAGCATTGATTGGATGAACACTGAAGCTTTCTTT. Protein product: CASIDWMNTEAFF.

A few counts support this clone. The V call is TRBV7-3, the J call TRBJ1-1, with a tentative D call TRBD1 (5 bases). CDR1 and CDR2 (germline): SGHTA, FQGTGA. V was shortened by 2 bases and J by 3 bases, with 13 bases between the two germline ends. The length of the CDR3 is 15 residues. In DNA, the CDR3 is TGTGCCAGCAGCTTAGATCCTGGGACCGACACTGAAGCTTTCTTT. This translates into CASSLDPGTDTEAFF.

The rearrangement joins TRBV7-9 to TRBJ1-4, with D hard to call. V was cut by 6 bases and J by 8 bases, with 13 bases left in between. The CDR3 is made up of 13 amino acids. Germline CDR1 reads SEHNR; CDR2 reads FQNEAQ (reference sequence). The CDR3 region has the DNA TGTGCCAGCAGGTTGGCAGTTGGGGAAAAACTGTTTTTT. This codes for CASRLAVGEKLFF.

The genes are TRBV7-9 and TRBJ1-4, with 9 bases matching TRBD1. Germline V gene lookup returns CDR1 SEHNR and CDR2 FQNEAQ (reference sequence). V gave up 10 bases and J gave up 4 bases; unmatched junction bases: 10. The CDR3 length is 15 residues. The CDR3 protein is CATRPGTGNNEKLFF. Here the CDR3 DNA reads TGTGCCACACGACCCGGGACAGGGAATAATGAAAAACTGTTTTTT.

In this sample, this clone turned up a few times. Different DNA sequences within this sample yield the same CDR3. The chain is built from TRBV18 and TRBJ1-6; TRBD1 might be the D (5 bases). The CDR3 spans 16 residues. V lost 2 bases and J 7 bases, leaving 15 bases between the germline ends. Germline V CDR1 and CDR2: KGHSH, LQKENI. The CDR3 DNA reads TGTGCCAGCTCACCAAGGCGGGACCGGGCCAATTCACCCCTCCACTTT. Protein: CASSPRRDRANSPLHF.

The chain combines TRBV29-1 with TRBJ2-5; perhaps D is TRBD1 or TRBD2 (5 bases each). Looked up from germline, CDR1 is SQVTM and CDR2 is ANQGSEA. The CDR3 has 14 residues. Trimming removed 8 bases from V and 2 bases from J, with 18 bases in between. The CDR3 spells CSSTGTGYQETQYF. CDR3 nucleotide sequence: TGCAGCTCCACCGGGACGGGTTATCAAGAGACCCAGTACTTC.

This sequence joins TRBV12-3 or TRBV12-4 and TRBJ2-7, with TRBD2 as a possible D gene (6 bases). The CDR3 has 13 residues. The ends were cut back, 0 bases at V and 7 bases at J, with 10 bases in the middle. As DNA, the CDR3 is TGTGCCAGCAGTTTAGCAGGGGAGGCGGAGCAGTACTTC. It specifies CASSLAGEAEQYF.

This clone was recorded a few times. The chain uses TRBV14 and TRBJ1-3; the D gene is possibly TRBD1 (5 bases). The V gene lost 4 bases and the J gene lost 2 bases, with 15 bases spanning the gap. CDR1 SGHDN and CDR2 FVKESK come from the germline V gene. The CDR3 totals 16 residues. For the CDR3, the DNA is TGTGCCAGCAGCCCCCTCGGATGGGGCACTGGAAACACCATATATTTT. Protein product: CASSPLGWGTGNTIYF.

The CDR3 is CASSEGLAGGHSEQYF. The CDR3 DNA follows: TGTGCCAGCAGCGAGGGACTAGCGGGAGGCCACTCCGAGCAGTACTTC. V gene TRBV21-1 combines with J gene TRBJ2-7; the table's D call TRBD2 went unverified against the DNA. TRBV21-1 is recorded as a pseudogene. This CDR3 region has 16 residues.

J is TRBJ2-5 and V is TRBV13; D possibly corresponds to TRBD1 (6 bases). Germline assignment: CDR1 PRHDT and CDR2 FYEKMQ (reference sequence). This CDR3 contains 13 residues. V was clipped by 4 bases and J by 3 bases, with 9 bases between them. Here the CDR3 reads CASSSRQEETQYF. For the CDR3, the DNA is TGTGCCAGCAGCTCGCGACAGGAAGAGACCCAGTACTTC.

V gene TRBV11-3 combines with J gene TRBJ2-1; TRBD1 aligns across 8 bases. The V gene end was trimmed by 4 bases and the J gene end by 6 bases; junction bases not matched to a gene: 5. The V gene's germline CDR1 is SGHNT and CDR2 YENEEA. This CDR3 is 14 amino acids long. The CDR3 DNA sequence: TGTGCCAGCAGCTCGTGGACAGGGACCAATGAGCAGTTCTTC. Amino acid sequence: CASSSWTGTNEQFF.

The CDR3 nucleotides read TGTGCCAGCAGTTACTCCGGCACGGGCAGGGATCAGCCCCAGCATTTT. Its translation: CASSYSGTGRDQPQHF. This sequence joins TRBV6-2 or TRBV6-3 and TRBJ1-5; perhaps TRBD1 as D (5 bases). CDR1 is MNHEY, CDR2 SVGEGT, per germline. There are 16 residues in the CDR3. V lost 0 bases, J lost 5 bases, and 14 bases lay in between.